This is a list of T cell receptor beta chains from one sample in a study of blood T cell repertoires in COVID-19. The assay was immunoSEQ multiplex PCR, and TCRdb's table has in-frame clones only and misses some. In the table there are tens of thousands of clones, less than 85% of which are singletons. Sequences were obtained from peripheral blood. The receptors were gathered from a human donor in a cohort sampled during active COVID-19. Both conserved end residues are part of each CDR3. D genes are given only for firm matches. Clone sizes are given selectively: once, few, many, or a class where the clone is expanded.

D,J,size,V,CDR3,DNA
TRBD1,TRBJ1-1,.,TRBV3-1/TRBV3-2,CASSRNTGGTEAFF,TGTGCCAGCAGCCGGAATACAGGGGGAACTGAAGCTTTCTTT
.,TRBJ2-3,.,TRBV11-2,CASSPDRGADTQYF,TGTGCCAGCAGCCCGGATAGAGGCGCAGATACGCAGTATTTT
TRBD1,TRBJ1-5,.,TRBV27,CASRKQGRGNQPQHF,TGTGCCAGCAGAAAACAGGGGAGAGGCAATCAGCCCCAGCATTTT
TRBD1,TRBJ1-4,.,TRBV7-9,CASSPGTGDVLKLFF,TGTGCCAGCAGCCCTGGGACAGGGGATGTGCTAAAACTGTTTTTT
TRBD2,TRBJ2-1,once,TRBV11-3,CASSLGGTSGSLVNEQFF,TGTGCCAGCAGCTTAGGTGGGACTAGCGGGAGTTTGGTCAATGAGCAGTTCTTC
.,TRBJ1-2,once,TRBV5-6,CASSLGQGEGYTF,TGTGCCAGCAGCCTAGGACAAGGCGAAGGCTACACCTTC
.,TRBJ2-2,.,TRBV3-1/TRBV3-2,CASSQNLNTGELFF,TGTGCCAGCAGCCAAAACTTGAACACCGGGGAGCTGTTTTTT
.,TRBJ1-1,.,TRBV5-6,CASSLTDRGSTEAFF,TGTGCCAGCAGCTTGACGGATCGCGGCAGTACTGAAGCTTTCTTT
TRBD2,TRBJ2-5,.,TRBV11-2,CASSPLAGGETQYF,TGTGCCAGCTCTCCGCTAGCGGGAGGAGAGACCCAGTACTTC
.,TRBJ1-1,.,TRBV27,CASSRSEENTEAFF,TGTGCCAGCAGCCGGTCCGAAGAGAACACTGAAGCTTTCTTT
.,TRBJ2-1,.,TRBV19,CASSITGSSYNEQFF,TGTGCCAGTAGTATAACGGGAAGCTCCTACAATGAGCAGTTCTTC
TRBD1,TRBJ1-6,.,TRBV7-2,CASSSRTGTHSPLHF,TGTGCCAGCAGCTCCCGGACAGGGACCCATTCACCCCTCCACTTT
TRBD1,TRBJ1-4,.,TRBV6-5,CASREQGASNEKLFF,TGTGCCAGCAGGGAGCAGGGGGCATCTAATGAAAAACTGTTTTTT
.,TRBJ2-5,.,TRBV30,CAWNLGALQETQYF,TGTGCCTGGAACCTGGGAGCCCTACAAGAGACCCAGTACTTC
.,TRBJ2-1,few,TRBV7-2,CASSFARENEQFF,TGTGCCAGCAGCTTCGCTAGGGAGAATGAGCAGTTCTTC
TRBD2,TRBJ2-1,.,TRBV28,CASSPGGQRAHNEQFF,TGTGCCAGCAGTCCGGGGGGTCAGCGGGCCCACAATGAGCAGTTCTTC
.,TRBJ1-1,once,TRBV20-1,CSGELDTEAFF,TGCAGTGGGGAGTTGGACACTGAAGCTTTCTTT
TRBD1,TRBJ2-3,.,TRBV15,CATSPRGLTDTQYF,TGTGCCACCAGCCCCAGGGGGCTAACAGATACGCAGTATTTT
.,TRBJ2-7,.,TRBV11-1,CASTPTAAYEQYF,TGTGCCAGCACACCGACAGCTGCCTACGAGCAATACTTC
TRBD2,TRBJ2-3,.,TRBV7-2,CASSTRLAGGGDTQYF,TGTGCCAGCAGCACTAGACTAGCGGGAGGGGGAGATACGCAGTATTTT
TRBD2,TRBJ2-3,.,TRBV28,CASSSTSGSLSTQYF,TGTGCCAGCAGCTCGACTAGCGGGAGTCTTAGTACGCAGTATTTT
.,TRBJ1-5,once,TRBV4-3,CASSQEQQVNQPQHF,TGCGCCAGCAGCCAAGAGCAACAAGTCAATCAGCCCCAGCATTTT
TRBD2,TRBJ2-3,.,TRBV5-6,CASSSRRLAGVGTDTQYF,TGTGCCAGCAGCTCCCGGAGGCTAGCGGGAGTGGGCACAGATACGCAGTATTTT
TRBD1,TRBJ1-1,.,TRBV3-1/TRBV3-2,CASSPSGTGDTEAFF,TGTGCCAGCAGCCCATCCGGGACAGGGGACACTGAAGCTTTCTTT
TRBD1,TRBJ2-3,once,TRBV18,CASSSMGTGSATDTQYF,TGTGCCAGCTCATCAATGGGGACAGGGTCAGCCACAGATACGCAGTATTTT
.,TRBJ1-1,.,TRBV6-6,CASRGQQVNKAEAFF,TGTGCCAGCAGGGGTCAACAGGTGAATAAGGCTGAAGCTTTCTTT
TRBD1,TRBJ1-4,.,TRBV5-1,CASSLDPRQGGEKLFF,TGCGCCAGCAGCTTGGATCCCCGGCAGGGGGGAGAAAAACTGTTTTTT
.,TRBJ1-4,.,TRBV21-1,CASSKEFEEKLFF,TGTGCCAGCAGCAAGGAGTTTGAGGAAAAACTGTTTTTT
.,TRBJ1-2,.,TRBV2,CASSSGSGYTF,TGTGCCAGCAGTAGCGGGTCCGGCTACACCTTC
.,TRBJ1-2,.,TRBV6-5,CASIRPGSNGYTF,TGTGCCAGCATTAGGCCCGGGAGTAATGGCTACACCTTC
.,TRBJ2-3,.,TRBV18,CASSSGIHTDTQYF,TGTGCCAGCTCCAGCGGCATCCACACAGATACGCAGTATTTT
.,TRBJ1-5,.,TRBV6-2/TRBV6-3,CASSPAGRASNQPQHF,TGTGCCAGCAGCCCCGCCGGCAGGGCGAGCAATCAGCCCCAGCATTTT
.,TRBJ2-1,.,TRBV12-3/TRBV12-4,CASRSGTYNEQFF,TGTGCCAGCAGATCCGGTACCTACAATGAGCAGTTCTTC
TRBD2,TRBJ2-3,few,TRBV7-9,CASSLGLAEHTDTQYF,TGTGCCAGCAGCTTAGGACTAGCGGAACACACAGATACGCAGTATTTT
TRBD1,TRBJ1-2,.,TRBV7-2,CASSPGQENYGYTF,TGTGCCAGCAGCCCCGGACAGGAGAACTATGGCTACACCTTC
TRBD2,TRBJ2-1,.,TRBV4-3,CASSLRLAGVNEQFF,TGCGCCAGCAGCCTTAGACTAGCTGGGGTTAATGAGCAGTTCTTC
.,TRBJ1-4,.,TRBV21-1,CASSTRRGDIATNEKLFF,TGTGCCAGCAGCACCCGGCGGGGTGATATTGCAACTAATGAAAAACTGTTTTTT
TRBD1,TRBJ1-2,once,TRBV30,CAWTKKTGNYGYTF,TGTGCCTGGACAAAGAAGACAGGGAACTATGGCTACACCTTC
TRBD1,TRBJ1-4,.,TRBV28,CATRIDREPTNEKLFF,TGTGCCACCAGAATCGACAGGGAACCAACTAATGAAAAACTGTTTTTT
.,TRBJ1-2,once,TRBV6-4,CASSDSGAANFYGYTF,TGTGCCAGCAGTGACTCGGGGGCCGCCAACTTCTATGGCTACACCTTC
.,TRBJ1-2,.,TRBV11-1,CASSLAGPGGYGYTF,TGTGCCAGCAGCTTAGCGGGACCCGGGGGATATGGCTACACCTTC
.,TRBJ1-3,.,TRBV5-3,CARRTSSGNTIYF,TGTGCCAGAAGAACGAGCTCTGGAAACACCATATATTTT
.,TRBJ1-2,.,TRBV28,CASSLHGVGKENYGYTF,TGTGCCAGCAGTTTACACGGGGTCGGAAAAGAAAACTATGGCTACACCTTC
TRBD2,TRBJ2-2,.,TRBV5-1,CASRPSGGNTGELFF,TGCGCCAGCAGACCTAGCGGGGGGAACACCGGGGAGCTGTTTTTT
TRBD2,TRBJ2-7,.,TRBV11-2,CASSLGFGGVREQYF,TGTGCCAGCAGCTTAGGATTCGGGGGGGTGAGGGAGCAGTACTTC
.,TRBJ1-2,.,TRBV7-2,CASSLEVQSYGYTF,TGTGCCAGCAGCTTAGAAGTACAGAGCTATGGCTACACCTTC
TRBD1,TRBJ2-3,.,TRBV5-4,CASSSGTGNTDTQYF,TGTGCCAGCAGCTCAGGGACAGGTAACACAGATACGCAGTATTTT
TRBD2,TRBJ2-5,.,TRBV5-1,CASKGNGGGRETQYF,TGCGCCAGCAAGGGAAATGGCGGGGGAAGGGAGACCCAGTACTTC
TRBD2,TRBJ2-3,once,TRBV4-3,CASSQDLRPSGRLDTQYF,TGCGCCAGCAGCCAAGACCTCCGGCCTAGCGGGCGTCTGGATACGCAGTATTTT
TRBD1,TRBJ1-2,.,TRBV7-9,CASSHSDRGHGYTF,TGTGCCAGCAGCCACTCGGACAGGGGGCATGGCTACACCTTC
.,TRBJ1-5,few,TRBV2,CASRGSTHQPQHF,TGTGCCAGCAGGGGCAGTACGCATCAGCCCCAGCATTTT
TRBD2,TRBJ2-1,.,TRBV6-5,CASSSSGTSGPNEQFF,TGTGCCAGCAGTTCTTCCGGGACTAGCGGACCAAATGAGCAGTTCTTC
.,TRBJ1-4,.,TRBV7-2,CASSLDGGDEKLFF,TGTGCCAGCAGCTTAGACGGGGGGGACGAAAAACTGTTTTTT